The sequence of this T cell receptor (beta chain) was determined in a study of STAT5B mutations in CD4+ large granular lymphocyte leukemia. Study-level results: Without putative leukemic clones, patient CD4-sorted repertoires remained more clonal than healthy CD4+ repertoires.

In the authors' workflow: Productive clonotypes were detectable down to 2.59 x 10-5 frequency. Measured with immunoSEQ multiplex PCR; TCRdb has only the in-frame clones, and not every one. The D gene and trimming were derived from the DNA, and the V and J assignments and clone size from that table. The data contain around 34,000 clones, 70% to 90% of them singletons. Controls came from buffy coats of healthy blood donors. On this clone itself: Its antigen is not identified.

The sequenced sample was CD4+ T cells from blood buffy coats. This clonotype was obtained from a human donor in good health.

This CDR3 reads CASSQTGTGIREQYF. The CDR3 coding sequence is TGCGCCAGCAGCCAAACCGGGACAGGGATTAGAGAGCAGTACTTC. The rearrangement joins TRBV4-1 to TRBJ2-7; 9 nucleotides agree with TRBD1. The CDR3 has 15 amino acids. V lost 2 bases, J lost 7 bases, and 9 bases stayed unmatched. From germline, CDR1 is MGHRA and CDR2 YSYEKL.